The 5 T cell receptor beta chains below were found in one sample sequenced in a study of CD4 and CD8 cells across lung adenocarcinoma regions. One entry per CDR3 protein, called by TCRdb with MiXCR from the PCR reads. The sample carries more than 9,500 distinct CDR3 sequences, less than 55% recorded once. The sample taken for sequencing was CD8+ T cells from the margin of a lung tumor. These receptors were obtained from a male donor with lung adenocarcinoma. The CD4 and CD8 labels of this study may be unreliable.

This chain connects TRBV10-1 to TRBJ2-1; no firm D call. Trimming cost V 0 bases and J 10 bases, with 10 bases left between them. The CDR3 runs 13 residues. Germline CDR1 and CDR2: WNHNN and SYGVQD (reference sequence). CDR3: CASSESPSTEQFF. DNA of the CDR3: TGCGCCAGCAGTGAGTCCCCATCGACCGAGCAGTTCTTC.

A single count supports this clonotype. V gene TRBV7-6 combines with J gene TRBJ2-4; 11 bases align to TRBD2. In germline, CDR1 is SGHVS, CDR2 FNYEAQ. This CDR3 has 19 amino acids. With V trimmed by 2 bases and J by 13 bases, 22 bases remained unmatched. This chain's CDR3 is CASSLRALAGGQGNNEQYF. DNA of the CDR3: TGTGCCAGCAGCTTACGAGCCCTAGCGGGAGGCCAGGGGAACAATGAGCAGTACTTC.

On this clonotype: Mismatch with germline at one junction end may stem from a read error. The chain carries TRBV10-2 and TRBJ2-4; the D call may be TRBD1 or TRBD2 (6 bases each). The CDR3 is 15 amino acids. Germline CDR1 WSHSY, CDR2 SAAADI. CDR3 nucleotide sequence: TGCGCCGCGGGGCTCGGGGGCCTAGACCAAGACATCCAGTACTTC. Residues: CAAGLGGLDQDIQYF.

This clonotype was seen many times. The rearrangement links TRBV6-5 to TRBJ2-1, with D perhaps being TRBD1 or TRBD2 (5 bases each). Germline V gene sequence: CDR1 MNHEY, CDR2 SVGAGI. The CDR3 length is 13 residues. Trimming removed 0 bases at V and 9 bases at J, with 9 bases between. DNA for the CDR3: TGTGCCAGCAGTTACTCGGGGGAGACTGAGCAGTTCTTC. Its translation: CASSYSGETEQFF.

About this clonotype: Germline is not matched at one junction end, which may reflect a read error. The V call is TRBV7-8, the J call TRBJ1-2; possibly TRBD1 for D (6 bases). The CDR3 totals 16 residues. Germline V gene lookup returns CDR1 SGHVS and CDR2 FQNEAQ. CDR3 in amino acids: CVSSSGGDGGRGGYTF. Written as DNA, the CDR3 is TGTGTCAGCAGTTCCGGGGGGGACGGGGGGCGAGGTGGCTACACCTTC.